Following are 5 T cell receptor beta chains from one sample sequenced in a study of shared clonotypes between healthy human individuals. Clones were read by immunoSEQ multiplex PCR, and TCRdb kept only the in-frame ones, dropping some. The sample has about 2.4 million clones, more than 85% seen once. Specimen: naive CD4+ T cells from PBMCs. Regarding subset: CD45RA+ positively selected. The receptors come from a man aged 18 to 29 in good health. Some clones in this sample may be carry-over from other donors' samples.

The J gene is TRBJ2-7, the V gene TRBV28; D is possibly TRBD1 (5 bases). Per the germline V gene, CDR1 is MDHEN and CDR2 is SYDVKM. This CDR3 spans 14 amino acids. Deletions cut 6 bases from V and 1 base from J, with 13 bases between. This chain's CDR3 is CASRTSTVSYEQYF. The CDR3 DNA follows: TGTGCCAGCAGGACCTCGACAGTGTCCTACGAGCAGTACTTC.

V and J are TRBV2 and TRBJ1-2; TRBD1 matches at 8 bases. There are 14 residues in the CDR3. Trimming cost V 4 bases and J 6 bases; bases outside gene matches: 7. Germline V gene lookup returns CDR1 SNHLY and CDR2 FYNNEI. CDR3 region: CASSVPTGAHGYTF. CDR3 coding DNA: TGTGCCAGCAGTGTACCGACAGGGGCCCATGGCTACACCTTC.

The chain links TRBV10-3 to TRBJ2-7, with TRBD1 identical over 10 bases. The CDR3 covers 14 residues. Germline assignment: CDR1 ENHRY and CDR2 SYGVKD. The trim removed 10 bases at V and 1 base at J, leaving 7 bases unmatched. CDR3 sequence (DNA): TGTGCCACCACCGGACAGGGGGAGTCCTACGAGCAGTACTTC. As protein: CATTGQGESYEQYF.

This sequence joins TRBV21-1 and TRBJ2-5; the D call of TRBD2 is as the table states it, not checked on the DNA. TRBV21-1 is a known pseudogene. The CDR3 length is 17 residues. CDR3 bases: TGTGCCAGCAGCAAAGAACCCTCCGACGAGCGCCAAGAGACCCAGTACTTC. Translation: CASSKEPSDERQETQYF.

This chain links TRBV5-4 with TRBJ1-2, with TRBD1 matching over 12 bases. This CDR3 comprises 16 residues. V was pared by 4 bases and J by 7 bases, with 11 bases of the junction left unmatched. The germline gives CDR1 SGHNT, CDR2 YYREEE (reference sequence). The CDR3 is CASSLPLGTGGFGYTF. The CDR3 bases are TGTGCCAGCAGCCTACCGCTAGGGACAGGGGGCTTTGGCTACACCTTC.